The 29 T cell receptor beta chains listed next were all sequenced from one sample in a study of T cell responses to AZD1222 COVID-19 vaccine. Generated by immunoSEQ multiplex PCR, the TCRdb table keeps only in-frame clones and is missing some. Here the sample spans roughly 180,000 clones, 90% being singletons. The sequencing used peripheral blood, collected on day 0 of AZD1222 vaccination. The origin of the receptors is an adult in good health.

The chain uses TRBV5-1 and TRBJ1-2; weak D call: TRBD1 (6 bases). The germline V and J ends were trimmed by 4 bases and 0 bases, with 13 bases remaining between them. CDR3 length: 15 amino acids. CDR1 is SGHRS and CDR2 is YFSETQ in the germline V gene. The CDR3 DNA follows: TGCGCCAGCAGCACGACAGGCCCCGCTAACTATGGCTACACCTTC. As protein: CASSTTGPANYGYTF.

This rearrangement joins TRBV19 to TRBJ2-4, with a possible D match to TRBD2 (5 bases). The germline gives CDR1 LNHDA, CDR2 SQIVND (reference sequence). The V and J ends lost 3 bases and 0 bases respectively, with 12 bases between them. The CDR3 sequence is 16 residues long. Here the CDR3 reads CASSISDGIAKNIQYF. CDR3 nucleotide sequence: TGTGCCAGTAGTATCTCCGACGGGATAGCCAAAAACATTCAGTACTTC.

This clone was recorded once. The V and J genes are TRBV6-5 and TRBJ1-1; 8 bases fit TRBD1. V lost 7 bases, J lost 2 bases, and 9 bases stayed unmatched. CDR1 and CDR2 from the germline V gene are MNHEY and SVGAGI. The CDR3 length is 15 residues. The CDR3 protein is CASKNRDRSNTEAFF. The CDR3 DNA reads as TGTGCCAGCAAGAACCGGGACAGGAGCAACACTGAAGCTTTCTTT.

The chain is built from TRBV2 and TRBJ2-1; the D is unclear. The germline V and J ends were trimmed by 0 bases and 0 bases, with 6 bases remaining between them. Germline V gene lookup returns CDR1 SNHLY and CDR2 FYNNEI. This CDR3 spans 15 amino acids. CDR3 sequence: CASSEATYSYNEQFF. The DNA for the CDR3 is TGTGCCAGCAGTGAAGCCACTTACTCCTACAATGAGCAGTTCTTC.

This sequence joins TRBV7-2 and TRBJ1-5, with a weak D call TRBD1 (5 bases). The CDR3 covers 15 residues. Germline values: CDR1 SGHTA, CDR2 FQGNSA. The ends were cut back, 4 bases at V and 4 bases at J, with 14 bases in the middle. The CDR3 DNA reads as TGTGCCAGCAGCTCCCCGGGACGGGGGAATCAGCCCCAGCATTTT. It codes for CASSSPGRGNQPQHF.

This chain joins TRBV6-2 or TRBV6-3 and TRBJ1-2; D is uncertain. Germline assignment: CDR1 MNHEY and CDR2 SVGEGT. With 3 bases removed from V and 2 bases from J, the gap between germline ends came to 7 bases. This CDR3 has 13 residues. The CDR3 sequence is CASSYLSNYGYTF. The CDR3 DNA sequence: TGTGCCAGCAGTTATTTATCCAACTATGGCTACACCTTC.

J is TRBJ2-2 and V is TRBV5-4; maybe TRBD1 (5 bases). Trimming pared 4 bases from V and 5 bases from J, leaving 15 bases between. The CDR3 has 15 amino acids. Germline CDR1 and CDR2: SGHNT and YYREEE (reference sequence). Written as DNA, the CDR3 is TGTGCCAGCAGCGACCAGAGAAAGGGGACCGGGGAGCTGTTTTTT. The encoded protein is CASSDQRKGTGELFF.

This chain links TRBV7-8 with TRBJ1-2; D call uncertain. CDR3 length: 14 amino acids. V was cut by 3 bases and J by 3 bases, with 11 bases left in between. The germline gives CDR1 SGHVS, CDR2 FQNEAQ. CDR3 nucleotide sequence: TGTGCCAGCAGCTTTACGGACCGGGACTATGGCTACACCTTC. This sequence encodes CASSFTDRDYGYTF.

V gene TRBV19 combines with J gene TRBJ1-1, with D possibly matching TRBD1 (6 bases). This CDR3 is 15 amino acids long. CDR1 is LNHDA and CDR2 is SQIVND in the germline V gene (reference sequence). V was pared by 0 bases and J by 1 base, with 9 bases between. The CDR3 loop reads CASSIDGQPNTEAFF. CDR3 in DNA: TGTGCCAGTAGTATAGACGGACAGCCGAACACTGAAGCTTTCTTT.

The V gene is TRBV7-3, the J gene TRBJ1-1; D is perhaps TRBD1 (5 bases). The CDR3 sequence is 13 residues long. The germline V gene encodes CDR1 SGHTA and CDR2 FQGTGA. V was cut by 4 bases and J by 1 base, with 7 bases left in between. The CDR3 DNA reads TGTGCCAGCAGCTCTACAGGGAACACTGAAGCTTTCTTT. This translates into CASSSTGNTEAFF.

The chain links TRBV19 to TRBJ1-2; the D gene is possibly TRBD1 (6 bases). CDR1 is LNHDA and CDR2 is SQIVND in the germline V gene (reference sequence). V gave up 5 bases and J gave up 8 bases, with 9 bases separating them. The CDR3 consists of 11 residues. The DNA for the CDR3 is TGTGCCAGTAGTGGGGGGCTCGGCTACACCTTC. Protein sequence: CASSGGLGYTF.

This clone was found once. The chain has TRBV5-1 and TRBJ2-3; D gene unclear. Germline assignment: CDR1 SGHRS and CDR2 YFSETQ. The CDR3 has 15 amino acids. V gave up 0 bases and J gave up 4 bases, with 12 bases separating them. The CDR3 DNA sequence: TGCGCCAGCAGCTTGGGGCTGACACGATCAGATACGCAGTATTTT. Its translation is CASSLGLTRSDTQYF.

The chain links TRBV12-3 or TRBV12-4 to TRBJ2-5; maybe TRBD1 (5 bases). Trimming removed 5 bases from V and 4 bases from J, with 5 bases in between. The CDR3 is 11 residues long. The chain's CDR3 is CASSTGETQYF. In DNA form, the CDR3 reads TGTGCCAGCAGTACAGGAGAGACCCAGTACTTC.

This clone was recorded only once. The CDR3 nucleotides are TGTGCCAGCAGAAACAGGGGAATCACCGGGGAGCTGTTTTTT. This gives the protein CASRNRGITGELFF. The chain couples TRBV3-1 (or the pseudogene TRBV3-2) to TRBJ2-2, with 7 bases matching TRBD1. Unmatched junction bases numbered 5, after V lost 6 bases and J lost 4 bases. Germline V gives CDR1 LGHDT, CDR2 YNNKEL (reference sequence). This CDR3 contains 14 residues.

In this sample, this clone turned up once. The CDR3 loop reads CASSPSVRGGRSTDTQYF. The CDR3 region has the DNA TGCGCCAGCAGCCCATCGGTCCGTGGGGGCCGTAGCACAGATACGCAGTATTTT. The chain is built from TRBV4-1 and TRBJ2-3; D may be TRBD1 (6 bases). The V gene's germline CDR1 is MGHRA and CDR2 YSYEKL. The CDR3 contains 18 residues. V lost 4 bases, J lost 0 bases, and 20 bases lay in between.

The rearrangement links TRBV27 to TRBJ1-2; 7 positions agree with TRBD1. The CDR3 runs to 12 residues. CDR1 and CDR2 from the germline V gene are MNHEY and SMNVEV (reference sequence). J lost 4 bases, V lost 5 bases, and 1 base had no gene match. The CDR3 sequence: CASSRDSYGYTF. DNA for the CDR3: TGTGCCAGCAGTCGGGACAGCTATGGCTACACCTTC.

V and J are TRBV7-9 and TRBJ1-2; 8 bases line up with TRBD1. The CDR3 totals 13 residues. Germline loops: CDR1 SEHNR, CDR2 FQNEAQ (reference sequence). With V trimmed by 3 bases and J by 8 bases, 5 bases remained unmatched. The CDR3 sequence: CASSLAQGAGYTF. CDR3 DNA sequence: TGTGCCAGCAGCTTGGCGCAGGGGGCCGGCTACACCTTC.

This chain connects TRBV7-2 to TRBJ2-3, with D hard to call. This CDR3 has 14 amino acids. Trimming pared 5 bases from V and 2 bases from J, leaving 11 bases between. Germline loops: CDR1 SGHTA, CDR2 FQGNSA. The DNA for the CDR3 is TGTGCCAGCAGCCCAGACACTTACACAGATACGCAGTATTTT. It yields the protein CASSPDTYTDTQYF.

The chain uses TRBV12-3 or TRBV12-4 and TRBJ2-7; the D gene is possibly TRBD1 (5 bases). This CDR3 is built from 13 residues. With 5 bases removed from V and 9 bases from J, the gap between germline ends came to 17 bases. CDR3 sequence (DNA): TGTGCCAGCAGTCCCTCTGTATTCCAGGGGCAGTACTTC. Amino acid sequence: CASSPSVFQGQYF.

This rearrangement joins TRBV18 to TRBJ2-7; D perhaps matches TRBD1 (5 bases). Germline V gives CDR1 KGHSH, CDR2 LQKENI. V dropped 2 bases and J dropped 7 bases, with 12 bases sitting between them. The CDR3 is 13 amino acids. CDR3 residues: CASSPARGVEQYF. The CDR3 DNA is TGTGCCAGCTCACCAGCTAGGGGCGTGGAGCAGTACTTC.

The rearrangement joins TRBV19 to TRBJ2-1; 7 bases are a match to TRBD2. Unmatched junction bases numbered 9, after V lost 5 bases and J lost 2 bases. Per germline, CDR1 LNHDA and CDR2 SQIVND (reference sequence). CDR3 length: 16 residues. In DNA, the CDR3 is TGTGCCAGTAGTCAACAAGCGGGGATGCCCTACAATGAGCAGTTCTTC. Its protein product is CASSQQAGMPYNEQFF.

The chain carries TRBV7-3 and TRBJ1-1, with 9 positions matching TRBD1. Trimming cost V 2 bases and J 3 bases; bases outside gene matches: 4. Germline lookup yields CDR1 SGHTA and CDR2 FQGTGA. The CDR3 covers 15 residues. The CDR3 nucleotides read TGTGCCAGCAGCTTAGGAGGGACAGGGTACACTGAAGCTTTCTTT. This translates into CASSLGGTGYTEAFF.

The rearrangement uses TRBV19 and TRBJ2-7, with 9 bases identical to TRBD1. Germline lookup yields CDR1 LNHDA and CDR2 SQIVND (reference sequence). With V trimmed by 10 bases and J by 5 bases, 12 bases remained unmatched. The CDR3 spans 14 residues. The CDR3 protein is CATSMGTGSHEQYF. CDR3 DNA sequence: TGTGCCACAAGTATGGGGACAGGGTCCCACGAGCAGTACTTC. Looking up the rest from reference TRBV19 and TRBJ2-7 gives the full variable domain: DGGITQSPKYLFRKEGQNVTLSCEQNLNHDAMYWYRQDPGQGLRLIYYSQIVNDFQKGDIAEGYSVSREKKESFPLTVTSAQKNPTAFYLCATSMGTGSHEQYFGPGTRLTVT.

On this clone itself: Other DNA sequences in this specimen translate into the identical CDR3. J is TRBJ2-1 and V is TRBV11-2; D gene unclear. CDR1 is SGHAT, CDR2 FQNNGV, per germline. The germline V and J ends were trimmed by 1 base and 2 bases, with 6 bases remaining between them. This CDR3 spans 14 amino acids. The CDR3 region is CASSLVNPYNEQFF. The CDR3 DNA sequence: TGTGCCAGCAGCTTAGTAAACCCCTACAATGAGCAGTTCTTC.

This rearrangement joins TRBV7-2 to TRBJ2-5; D remains unclear. V lost 5 bases to trimming and J lost 5 bases, with 9 bases between them. The CDR3 spans 12 residues. Germline CDR1 and CDR2: SGHTA and FQGNSA. CDR3 sequence: CASSRLRETQYF. The CDR3 DNA sequence: TGTGCCAGCAGCAGACTTAGGGAGACCCAGTACTTC.

The V gene is TRBV27, the J gene TRBJ1-5; 8 bases are shared with TRBD1. The length of the CDR3 is 15 residues. V trimming: 5 bases; J trimming: 4 bases; junction bases outside the gene matches: 7. Per germline, CDR1 MNHEY and CDR2 SMNVEV (reference sequence). The CDR3 DNA sequence: TGTGCCAGCAGTCTAACAGGGGGTCCGAATCAGCCCCAGCATTTT. Encoded protein: CASSLTGGPNQPQHF.

This chain's CDR3 is CASSLGLAYNEQFF. Here the CDR3 DNA reads TGTGCCAGCAGCTTGGGGCTAGCTTACAATGAGCAGTTCTTC. The V call is TRBV7-3, the J call TRBJ2-1; TRBD1 or TRBD2 may be the D gene (5 bases each). This CDR3 spans 14 amino acids. Trimming removed 3 bases from V and 4 bases from J, with 10 bases in between. Germline CDR1 SGHTA, CDR2 FQGTGA. The complete variable domain, with remaining parts taken from reference TRBV7-3 and TRBJ2-1, reads GAGVSQTPSNKVTEKGKYVELRCDPISGHTALYWYRQSLGQGPEFLIYFQGTGAADDSGLPNDRFFAVRPEGSVSTLKIQRTERGDSAVYLCASSLGLAYNEQFFGPGTRLTVL.

This chain joins TRBV5-6 and TRBJ1-5, with unresolved D. The CDR3 is 13 amino acids. V lost 1 base to trimming and J lost 7 bases, with 9 bases between them. Germline CDR1 SGHDT, CDR2 YYEEEE. As DNA, the CDR3 is TGTGCCAGCAGCTTGTTGGGGATCCAGCCCCAGCATTTT. Translating gives CASSLLGIQPQHF.

The V and J genes are TRBV9 and TRBJ2-1, with 10 positions matching TRBD2. The CDR3 is made up of 16 amino acids. The germline V gene encodes CDR1 SGDLS and CDR2 YYNGEE. Unmatched junction bases numbered 3, after V lost 2 bases and J lost 1 base. CDR3 loop: CASSVQGLASYNEQFF. The CDR3 bases are TGTGCCAGCAGCGTGCAGGGACTAGCGTCCTACAATGAGCAGTTCTTC.